The entry that follows covers one T cell receptor (beta chain) sequence. Its binding antigen is unknown. There are no base qualities to consult, and no much larger clone falls within one base. CDR1 DFQATT and CDR2 SNEGSKA are derived from the germline V gene (reference sequence). The CDR3 contains 10 residues, cysteine and phenylalanine counted. CDR3 DNA only is kept here, 30 bases in frame from base 1. Patients underwent resection in Japan or China between about 2014 and 2017. Two lung cancer pathologists independently reviewed H&E slides to confirm the histologic diagnosis of every case. Premalignant or tumor cells were enriched for nucleic acid extraction by macro-dissection performed after pathologic assessment. FFPE tissue was used for DNA isolation with the AllPrep DNA/RNA FFPE Kit. This entry comes from a study of immune evolution from preneoplasia to lung adenocarcinoma (dated by TCRdb to about 2021). Regarding the research as a whole: HLA loss of heterozygosity was observed in roughly 6.6%, 14% and 36% of AIS, MIA and ADC lesions, respectively, and was not observed in any AAH lesions. Immune contexture across lung adenocarcinoma precursors and invasive adenocarcinoma was profiled using immune gene expression, TCR sequencing and multiplex immunofluorescence. Resected precursor lesions (AAH, AIS, MIA) and invasive adenocarcinomas were each compared against paired morphologically normal lung tissue. Sample size was based on specimen availability rather than a prior power calculation. The immune data were combined with whole exome sequencing and methylation data from the same cohort of nodules. The overall cohort was made up of a few dozen patients with pulmonary nodules who had surgical resection. The TCR sequencing data were obtained from 45 to 55 patients. The study reported that under 120 samples were used for TCR sequencing. POLYSOLVER was used to infer Class I HLA alleles from exome data, while LOHHLA was used to detect allele-specific HLA loss. The research as a whole found: Normal lung had the highest top T cell clone frequencies, which appeared to decline progressively from AAH through AIS, MIA and invasive adenocarcinoma. Because every patient came from Japan and China, how well the results apply to Western populations was uncertain. The highest T cell clonality was observed in KRAS-mutant nodules compared with EGFR-mutant or double wild-type lesions. Findings were based on association rather than direct causation; larger cohorts with long-term follow-up and longitudinal biopsies were deemed needed. Normal lung showed the highest clonality, whereas later-stage lesions appeared to have higher T cell density and diversity but lower clonality.

The immunoSEQ hsTCRbeta Kit was used to sequence TCR beta CDR3 regions from DNA. Per the original workflow: The ImmunoSEQ Analyzer was used to analyse the TCR sequencing data. T cell clonality was defined as 1 minus Pielou's evenness computed on productive rearrangements. The inverse Simpson index, applied to productive templates, was used to measure T cell diversity. T cell density was TCR beta template counts normalized to usable DNA, estimated by amplifying and sequencing housekeeping genes. TCR metrics were compared across histologic stages using two-sided Kruskal-Wallis tests. Held by TCRdb, this immuneACCESS table contains in-frame sequences only and omits some clones. Under half of the omission traces to an unresolved V gene where checked; the cause of the rest is unknown. From that table come the V and J calls and clone size; the DNA was used to work out D and trimming. The sample records about 4,300 clones, approximately 88% of which are singletons. The top ten constitute more than 2% of the sample.

The source is a person aged 55-80 years with lung adenocarcinoma. The chain is assembled from TRBV20-1 and TRBJ2-5; the D gene identity is not certain. The end of the DNA fits TRBJ2-7 better, so the J call may be wrong. Sequenced: FFPE lung adenocarcinoma in situ tissue. The cell subset or site tag for this specimen amounts to: preinvasive adenocarcinoma in situ (AIS). CDR3 sequence: CSAYTYEQYF. The sequence in DNA is TGCAGTGCCTACACCTACGAGCAGTACTTC.